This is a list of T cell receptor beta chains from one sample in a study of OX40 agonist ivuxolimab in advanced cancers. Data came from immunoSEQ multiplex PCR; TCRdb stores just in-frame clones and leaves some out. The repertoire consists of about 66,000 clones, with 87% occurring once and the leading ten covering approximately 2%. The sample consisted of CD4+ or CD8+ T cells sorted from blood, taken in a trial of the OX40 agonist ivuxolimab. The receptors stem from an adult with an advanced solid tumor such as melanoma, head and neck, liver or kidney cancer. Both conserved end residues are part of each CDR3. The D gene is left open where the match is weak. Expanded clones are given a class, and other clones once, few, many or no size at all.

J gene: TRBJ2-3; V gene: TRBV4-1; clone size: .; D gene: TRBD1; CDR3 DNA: TGCGCCAGCAGCCAGGGACAGGGTCCCACAGATACGCAGTATTTT; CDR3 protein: CASSQGQGPTDTQYF
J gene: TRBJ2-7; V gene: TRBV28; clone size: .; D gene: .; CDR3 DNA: TGTGCCAGCAGTATCTCTAGCGCTCAGACCTACGAGCAGTACTTC; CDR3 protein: CASSISSAQTYEQYF
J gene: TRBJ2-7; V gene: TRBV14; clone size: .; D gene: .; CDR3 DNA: TGTGCCAGTGCTAGGATGCCCTACGAGCAGTACTTC; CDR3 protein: CASARMPYEQYF
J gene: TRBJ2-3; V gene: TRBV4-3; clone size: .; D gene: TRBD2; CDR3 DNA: TGCGCCAGCAGCCAAGTTCTAGCGGGGCACACAGATACGCAGTATTTT; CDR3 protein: CASSQVLAGHTDTQYF
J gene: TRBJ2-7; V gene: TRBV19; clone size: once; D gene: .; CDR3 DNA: TGTGCCGTAGGGGGGAACCTCGAGGAGCAGTACTTC; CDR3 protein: CAVGGNLEEQYF
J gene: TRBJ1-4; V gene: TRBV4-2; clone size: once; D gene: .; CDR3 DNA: TGTGCCAGCAGCCAAGAAAAGGTCGAAAAACTGTTTTTT; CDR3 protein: CASSQEKVEKLFF
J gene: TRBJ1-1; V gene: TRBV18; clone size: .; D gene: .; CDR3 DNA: TGTGCCAGCTCACCACCCGCAGGGGACACTGAAGCTTTCTTT; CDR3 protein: CASSPPAGDTEAFF
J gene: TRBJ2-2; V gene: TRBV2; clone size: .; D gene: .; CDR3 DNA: TGTGCCAGCAGTGAATTTTCTAGGACGGGAAGACCGAACACCGGGGAGCTGTTTTTT; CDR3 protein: CASSEFSRTGRPNTGELFF
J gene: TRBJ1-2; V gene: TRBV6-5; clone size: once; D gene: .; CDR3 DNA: TGTGCCAGCAGTGTGAACAGGGATGGCTACACCTTC; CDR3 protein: CASSVNRDGYTF
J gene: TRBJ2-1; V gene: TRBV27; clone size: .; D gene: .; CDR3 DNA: TGTGCCAGCAGTCCGAAGATACTAGCAGCCAATGAGCAGTTCTTC; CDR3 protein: CASSPKILAANEQFF